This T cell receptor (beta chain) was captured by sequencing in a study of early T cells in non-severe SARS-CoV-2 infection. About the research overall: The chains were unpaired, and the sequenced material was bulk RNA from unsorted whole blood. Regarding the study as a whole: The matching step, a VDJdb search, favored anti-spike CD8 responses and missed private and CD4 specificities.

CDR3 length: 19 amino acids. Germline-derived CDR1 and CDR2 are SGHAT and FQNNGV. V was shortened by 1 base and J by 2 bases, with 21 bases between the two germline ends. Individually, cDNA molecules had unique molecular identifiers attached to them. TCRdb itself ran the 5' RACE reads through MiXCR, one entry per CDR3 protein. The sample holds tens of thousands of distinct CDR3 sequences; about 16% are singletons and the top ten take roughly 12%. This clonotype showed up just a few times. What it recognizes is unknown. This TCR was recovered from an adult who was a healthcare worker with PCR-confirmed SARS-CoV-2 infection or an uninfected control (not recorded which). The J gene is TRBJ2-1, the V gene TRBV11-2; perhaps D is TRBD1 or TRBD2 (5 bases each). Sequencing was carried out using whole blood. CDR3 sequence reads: CASSLVQSPGTGPYNEQFF. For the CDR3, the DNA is TGTGCCAGCAGCTTAGTGCAATCACCCGGGACGGGGCCCTACAATGAGCAGTTCTTC.